These T cell receptor beta chains were read from a single sample in a study of shared clonotypes between healthy human individuals. Some clones are missing from TCRdb's copy, which holds only in-frame ones; the method was immunoSEQ multiplex PCR. The profile covers approximately 500,000 clones, with about 96% appearing a single time and about 0.054% taken by the ten largest. The specimen sequenced was naive CD4+ T cells sorted from blood. The receptor source for this set is a woman aged 25 to 39 in good health. Both conserved end residues are part of each CDR3. D genes are given only for firm matches. Clone sizes are given selectively: once, few, many, or a class where the clone is expanded.

TRBJ1-1	-	-	TRBV7-9	CASSPPWGPNTEAFF	TGTGCCAGCAGCCCACCCTGGGGCCCCAACACTGAAGCTTTCTTT
TRBJ2-1	-	-	TRBV6-5	CASSLQGSSYNEQFF	TGTGCCAGCAGTTTACAGGGTTCCTCCTACAATGAGCAGTTCTTC
TRBJ2-3	-	TRBD2	TRBV7-3	CASSPFQWEGKNTQYF	TGTGCCAGCAGCCCATTCCAGTGGGAGGGAAAAAATACGCAGTATTTT
TRBJ1-4	-	-	TRBV5-1	CASSRQPGGREKLFF	TGCGCCAGCAGCCGGCAGCCCGGGGGTCGCGAAAAACTGTTTTTT
TRBJ2-5	-	-	TRBV7-2	CASSNTGRRETQYF	TGTGCCAGCAGTAACACAGGGAGGAGGGAGACCCAGTACTTC
TRBJ1-5	-	-	TRBV2	CASSEVGAGINQPQHF	TGTGCCAGCAGTGAAGTCGGGGCAGGGATCAATCAGCCCCAGCATTTT
TRBJ2-6	-	-	TRBV14	CASSQDSRDPGANVLTF	TGTGCCAGCAGCCAAGATTCCCGGGACCCTGGGGCCAACGTCCTGACTTTC
TRBJ2-7	-	TRBD2	TRBV4-1	CASSYRTATSGRFYEQYF	TGCGCCAGCAGCTATAGAACGGCAACTAGCGGGAGGTTCTACGAGCAGTACTTC
TRBJ2-5	-	-	TRBV5-4	CASSNQETQYF	TGTGCCAGCAGCAACCAAGAGACCCAGTACTTC
TRBJ1-2	-	TRBD1	TRBV10-1	CASSAYLAGTGHYGYTF	TGCGCCAGCAGTGCTTATCTTGCCGGGACAGGGCACTATGGCTACACCTTC
TRBJ2-7	-	TRBD2	TRBV5-5	CASSSPSGSYEQYF	TGTGCCAGCAGCTCCCCTAGCGGGAGTTACGAGCAGTACTTC
TRBJ1-3	-	-	TRBV5-6	CASSLDIGQGRRGNTIYF	TGTGCCAGCAGCTTGGACATAGGGCAGGGCAGACGTGGAAACACCATATATTTT
TRBJ2-7	-	TRBD1	TRBV7-9	CASSPDRFSYEQYF	TGTGCCAGCAGCCCGGACAGGTTCTCCTACGAGCAGTACTTC
TRBJ2-5	once	-	TRBV29-1	CSVAPELTEETQYF	TGCAGCGTTGCCCCGGAGTTAACCGAAGAGACCCAGTACTTC
TRBJ2-3	-	-	TRBV5-1	CASSSTAGAGDTQYF	TGCGCCAGCAGTTCAACCGCGGGGGCGGGAGATACGCAGTATTTT
TRBJ2-3	-	-	TRBV19	CASSMDGRGADTQYF	TGTGCCAGTAGTATGGACGGGAGAGGAGCAGATACGCAGTATTTT
TRBJ2-7	-	TRBD1	TRBV20-1	CSGGTAYEQYF	TGCAGTGGAGGGACAGCCTACGAGCAGTACTTC
TRBJ2-1	-	TRBD2	TRBV5-8	CASSPRTSGYNEQFF	TGTGCCAGCAGCCCCCGGACTAGCGGGTACAATGAGCAGTTCTTC
TRBJ2-3	-	TRBD2	TRBV5-1	CASRGLAGVADTQYF	TGCGCCAGCAGAGGACTAGCGGGAGTGGCAGATACGCAGTATTTT
TRBJ2-1	once	-	TRBV5-1	CASSPDIAWYNEQFF	TGCGCCAGCAGCCCGGACATCGCGTGGTACAATGAGCAGTTCTTC
TRBJ1-1	-	-	TRBV28	CASSLGLSVFMNPNTEAFF	TGTGCCAGCAGTTTAGGCCTTTCTGTTTTTATGAACCCGAACACTGAAGCTTTCTTT
TRBJ2-1	-	-	TRBV5-4	CASSLDGYNEQFF	TGTGCCAGCAGCTTAGACGGTTACAATGAGCAGTTCTTC
TRBJ1-3	-	-	TRBV4-1	CASSRQTQDISGNTIYF	TGCGCCAGCAGCCGACAGACGCAGGATATCTCTGGAAACACCATATATTTT
TRBJ2-2	-	TRBD2	TRBV28	CASSRTSGRTNTGELFF	TGTGCCAGCAGCCGGACTAGCGGGAGGACGAACACCGGGGAGCTGTTTTTT
TRBJ1-2	-	TRBD1	TRBV25-1	CASSLGTGDGYTF	TGTGCCAGCAGTTTGGGGACAGGGGATGGCTACACCTTC
TRBJ2-7	-	-	TRBV7-2	CASSLGTGTTYEQYF	TGTGCCAGCAGCTTGGGAACAGGGACAACCTACGAGCAGTACTTC
TRBJ2-2	-	TRBD2	TRBV7-9	CASNWDYNTGELFF	TGTGCCAGCAATTGGGACTACAACACCGGGGAGCTGTTTTTT
TRBJ2-2	-	-	TRBV11-2	CASSFALTTGELFF	TGTGCCAGCAGCTTCGCCTTAACCACCGGGGAGCTGTTTTTT
TRBJ2-1	-	TRBD2	TRBV7-6	CASSLGGRANNEQFF	TGTGCCAGCAGCTTAGGCGGGAGGGCCAACAATGAGCAGTTCTTC
TRBJ2-7	-	-	TRBV28	CAEFGYEQYF	TGTGCCGAATTTGGGTACGAGCAGTACTTC
TRBJ2-3	-	TRBD2	TRBV4-2	CASSQAQREGPDTQYF	TGTGCCAGCAGCCAAGCACAGCGGGAGGGCCCAGATACGCAGTATTTT
TRBJ1-1	-	-	TRBV9	CASSGLTRGTEAFF	TGTGCCAGCAGCGGGTTGACAAGGGGCACTGAAGCTTTCTTT
TRBJ2-7	once	-	TRBV6-1	CASSSSEALEQYF	TGTGCCAGCAGTTCAAGCGAGGCGCTCGAGCAGTACTTC